This T cell receptor beta chain was obtained from a study of T cells in Graves' hyperthyroidism and ophthalmopathy. The investigators amplified TCR beta CDR3 regions from RNA transcripts. A first-round RT-PCR of the TCR CDR3 used the HTBI primer set. TCRdb recomputed calls from the multiplex PCR reads with MiXCR, one row per CDR3 protein. Of some 720,000 distinct CDR3 sequences listed, less than 20% are singletons. CDR3 length: 12 residues. Germline CDR1 is MDHEN and CDR2 is SYDVKM. Trimming took 6 bases from V and 9 from J; bases not matched to a gene: 3. This clonotype was detected many times. The diagnostic basis comprised clinical symptoms, serum thyroxine and TRAb, thyroid ultrasound and orbital computed tomography.

The chain links TRBV28 to TRBJ2-1; the match to TRBD2 covers 9 bases. Sequenced input: blood. This TCR came from a man in his late teens or twenties with Graves' hyperthyroidism. As DNA, the CDR3 is TGTGCCAGCAGCGCGACTAGCGGTGAGCAGTTCTTC. This sequence encodes CASSATSGEQFF.